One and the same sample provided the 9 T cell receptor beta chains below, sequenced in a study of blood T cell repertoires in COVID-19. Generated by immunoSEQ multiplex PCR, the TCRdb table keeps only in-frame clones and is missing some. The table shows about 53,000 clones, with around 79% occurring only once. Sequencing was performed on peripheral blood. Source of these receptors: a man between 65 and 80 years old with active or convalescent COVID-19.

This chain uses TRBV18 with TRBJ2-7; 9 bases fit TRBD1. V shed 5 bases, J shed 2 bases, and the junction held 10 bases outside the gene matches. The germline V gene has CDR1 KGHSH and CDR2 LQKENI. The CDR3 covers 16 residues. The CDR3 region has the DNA TGTGCCAGCTCATCGGACAGGGGAAAGTCCACCTACGAGCAGTACTTC. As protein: CASSSDRGKSTYEQYF. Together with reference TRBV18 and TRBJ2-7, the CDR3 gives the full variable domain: NAGVMQNPRHLVRRRGQEARLRCSPMKGHSHVYWYRQLPEEGLKFMVYLQKENIIDESGMPKERFSAEFPKEGPSILRIQQVVRGDSAAYFCASSSDRGKSTYEQYFGPGTRLTVT.

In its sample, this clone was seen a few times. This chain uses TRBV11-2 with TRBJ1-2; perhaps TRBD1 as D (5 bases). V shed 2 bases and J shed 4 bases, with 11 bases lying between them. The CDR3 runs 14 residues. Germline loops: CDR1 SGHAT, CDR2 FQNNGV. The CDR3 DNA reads TGTGCCAGCAGCTTAATACAGGCTCCCTATGGCTACACCTTC. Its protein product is CASSLIQAPYGYTF.

Here the CDR3 DNA reads TGCGCCAGCAGTTCGACAGAAGGAAAACTGTTTTTT. Protein: CASSSTEGKLFF. The chain joins TRBV5-1 to TRBJ1-4; D perhaps matches TRBD1 (5 bases). V was clipped by 5 bases and J by 10 bases, with 12 bases between them. There are 12 residues in the CDR3. Germline loops: CDR1 SGHRS, CDR2 YFSETQ.

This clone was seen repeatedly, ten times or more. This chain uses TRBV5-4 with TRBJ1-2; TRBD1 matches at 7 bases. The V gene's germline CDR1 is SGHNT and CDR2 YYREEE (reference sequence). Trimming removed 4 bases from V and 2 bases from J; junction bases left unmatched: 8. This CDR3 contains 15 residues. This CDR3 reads CASSRTGAVNYGYTF. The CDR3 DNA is TGTGCCAGCAGCCGGACAGGCGCGGTAAACTATGGCTACACCTTC.

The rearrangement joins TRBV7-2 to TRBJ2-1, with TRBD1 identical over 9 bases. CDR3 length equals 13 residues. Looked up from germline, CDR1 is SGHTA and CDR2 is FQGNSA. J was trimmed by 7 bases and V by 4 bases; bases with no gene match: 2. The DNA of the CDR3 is TGTGCCAGCAGCTGGACAGGGGAAAATGAGCAGTTCTTC. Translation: CASSWTGENEQFF. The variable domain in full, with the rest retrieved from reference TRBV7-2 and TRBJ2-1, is GAGVSQSPSNKVTEKGKDVELRCDPISGHTALYWYRQSLGQGLEFLIYFQGNSAPDKSGLPSDRFSAERTGGSVSTLTIQRTQQEDSAVYLCASSWTGENEQFFGPGTRLTVL.

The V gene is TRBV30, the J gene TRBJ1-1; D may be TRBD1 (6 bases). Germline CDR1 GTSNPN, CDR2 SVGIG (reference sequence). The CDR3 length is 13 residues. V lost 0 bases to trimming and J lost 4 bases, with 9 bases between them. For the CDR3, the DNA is TGTGCCTGGAGTGTACGGGGGGCCACTGAAGCTTTCTTT. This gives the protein CAWSVRGATEAFF.

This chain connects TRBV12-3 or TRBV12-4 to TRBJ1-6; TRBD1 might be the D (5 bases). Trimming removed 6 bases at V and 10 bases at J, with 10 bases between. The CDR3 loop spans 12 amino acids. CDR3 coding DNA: TGTGCCAGCAGGCAGGGAGGATCACCCCTCCACTTT. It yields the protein CASRQGGSPLHF.

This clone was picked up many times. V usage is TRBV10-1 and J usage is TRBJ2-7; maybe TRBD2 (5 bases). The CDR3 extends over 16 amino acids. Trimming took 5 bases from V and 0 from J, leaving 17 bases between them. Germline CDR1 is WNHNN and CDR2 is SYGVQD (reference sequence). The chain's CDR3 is CASSISAPLSSYEQYF. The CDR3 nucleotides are TGCGCCAGCAGTATTAGCGCCCCGTTGAGCTCCTACGAGCAGTACTTC.

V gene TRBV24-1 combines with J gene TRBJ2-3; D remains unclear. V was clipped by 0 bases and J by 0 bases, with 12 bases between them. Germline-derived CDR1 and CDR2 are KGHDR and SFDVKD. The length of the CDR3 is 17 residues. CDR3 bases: TGTGCCACCAGTGATTTGATCCGCGGTGCTAGCACAGATACGCAGTATTTT. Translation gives CATSDLIRGASTDTQYF.